This T cell receptor (beta chain) came from a study of cytomegalovirus exposure and HLA in healthy donors. Vbeta (60) and Jbeta (13) primers were used in the PCR. Generated by immunoSEQ multiplex PCR, the TCRdb table keeps only in-frame clones and is missing some. The sample has approximately 110,000 clones. The CDR3 has 15 amino acids. CDR1 is MNHEY, CDR2 SMNVEV, per germline (reference sequence). Trimming stripped 5 bases from V and 6 bases from J, with 17 bases between. This receptor was identified in a man between 18 and 35 years old in good health and CMV-seronegative. This chain uses TRBV27 with TRBJ2-1; D possibly corresponds to TRBD2 (5 bases). The source material was PBMCs. The CDR3 here is CASSPAESPSNEQFF. DNA of the CDR3: TGTGCCAGCAGTCCAGCGGAGAGCCCCTCCAATGAGCAGTTCTTC.